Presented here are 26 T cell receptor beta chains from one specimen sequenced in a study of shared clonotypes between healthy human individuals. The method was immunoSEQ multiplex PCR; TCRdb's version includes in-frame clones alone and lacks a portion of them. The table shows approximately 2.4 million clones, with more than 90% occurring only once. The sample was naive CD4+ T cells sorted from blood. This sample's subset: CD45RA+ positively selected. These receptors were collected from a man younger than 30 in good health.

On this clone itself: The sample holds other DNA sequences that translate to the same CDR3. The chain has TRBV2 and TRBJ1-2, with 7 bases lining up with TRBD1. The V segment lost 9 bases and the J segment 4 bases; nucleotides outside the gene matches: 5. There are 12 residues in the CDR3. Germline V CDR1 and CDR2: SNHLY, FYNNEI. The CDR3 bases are TGTGCCAGTGACAGGGAGGGCTATGGCTACACCTTC. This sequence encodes CASDREGYGYTF.

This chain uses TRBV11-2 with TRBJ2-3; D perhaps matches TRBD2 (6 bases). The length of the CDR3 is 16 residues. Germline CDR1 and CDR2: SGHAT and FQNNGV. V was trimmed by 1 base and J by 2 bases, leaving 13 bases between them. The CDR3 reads CASSLGNSGYTDTQYF. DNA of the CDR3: TGTGCCAGCAGCTTAGGGAATAGCGGATACACAGATACGCAGTATTTT.

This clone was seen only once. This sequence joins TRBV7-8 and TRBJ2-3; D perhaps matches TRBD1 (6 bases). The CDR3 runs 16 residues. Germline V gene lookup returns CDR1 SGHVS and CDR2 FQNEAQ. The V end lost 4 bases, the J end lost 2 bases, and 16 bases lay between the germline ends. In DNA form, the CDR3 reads TGTGCCAGCAGCTCGATCGGCAGGGGAGACACAGATACGCAGTATTTT. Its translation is CASSSIGRGDTDTQYF.

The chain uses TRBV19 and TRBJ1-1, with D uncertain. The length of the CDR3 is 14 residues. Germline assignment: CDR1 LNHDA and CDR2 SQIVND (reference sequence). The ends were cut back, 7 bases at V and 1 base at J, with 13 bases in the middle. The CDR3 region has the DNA TGTGCCAGTATACTTGGGCGGACGAACACTGAAGCTTTCTTT. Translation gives CASILGRTNTEAFF.

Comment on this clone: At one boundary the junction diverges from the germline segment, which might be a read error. This chain's CDR3 is CASSLVEGYEQYF. CDR3 DNA: TGTGCTAGCAGCTTAGTGGAGGGCTACGAGCAGTACTTC. The chain carries TRBV7-7 and TRBJ2-7; D perhaps matches TRBD2 (6 bases). The CDR3 consists of 13 residues. Germline assignment: CDR1 SSHAT and CDR2 FNYEAQ (reference sequence).

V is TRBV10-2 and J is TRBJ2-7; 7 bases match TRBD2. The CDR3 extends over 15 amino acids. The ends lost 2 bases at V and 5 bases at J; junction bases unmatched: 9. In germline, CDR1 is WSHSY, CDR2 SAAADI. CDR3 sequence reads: CASSENQLAHDEQYF. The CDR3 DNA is TGCGCCAGCAGTGAGAACCAACTAGCGCATGACGAGCAGTACTTC.

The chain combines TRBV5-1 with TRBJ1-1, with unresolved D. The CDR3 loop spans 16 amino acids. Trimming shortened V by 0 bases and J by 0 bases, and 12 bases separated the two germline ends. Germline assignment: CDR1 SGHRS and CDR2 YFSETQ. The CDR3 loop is CASSLVPLGLNTEAFF. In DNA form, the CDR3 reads TGCGCCAGCAGCTTGGTGCCATTAGGGTTGAACACTGAAGCTTTCTTT.

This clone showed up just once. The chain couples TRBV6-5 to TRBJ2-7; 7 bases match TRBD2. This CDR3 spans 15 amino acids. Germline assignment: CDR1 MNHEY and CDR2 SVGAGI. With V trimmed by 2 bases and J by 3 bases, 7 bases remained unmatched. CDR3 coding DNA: TGTGCCAGCAGTTACAGTTGGGAGGGCAACTACGAGCAGTACTTC. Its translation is CASSYSWEGNYEQYF.

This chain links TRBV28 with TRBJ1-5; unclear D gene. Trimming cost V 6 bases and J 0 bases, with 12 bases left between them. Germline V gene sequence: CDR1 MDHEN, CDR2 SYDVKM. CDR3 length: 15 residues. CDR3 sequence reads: CASRVKSGSNQPQHF. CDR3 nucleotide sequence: TGTGCCAGCAGGGTCAAATCAGGTAGCAATCAGCCCCAGCATTTT.

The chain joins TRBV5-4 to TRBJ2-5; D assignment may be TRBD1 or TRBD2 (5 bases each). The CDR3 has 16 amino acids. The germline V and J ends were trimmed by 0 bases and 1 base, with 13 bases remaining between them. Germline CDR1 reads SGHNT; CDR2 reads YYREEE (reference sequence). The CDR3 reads CASSLVGRGSQETQYF. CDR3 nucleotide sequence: TGTGCCAGCAGCTTGGTCGGTCGGGGCTCCCAAGAGACCCAGTACTTC.

DNA of the CDR3: TGTGCCAGCTCACGTCGGACAGGGGAGGCTAATGAAAAACTGTTTTTT. Translation: CASSRRTGEANEKLFF. The chain combines TRBV18 with TRBJ1-4; 9 bases map to TRBD1. The trim removed 4 bases at V and 3 bases at J, leaving 6 bases unmatched. Per the germline V gene, CDR1 is KGHSH and CDR2 is LQKENI. The CDR3 has 16 residues.

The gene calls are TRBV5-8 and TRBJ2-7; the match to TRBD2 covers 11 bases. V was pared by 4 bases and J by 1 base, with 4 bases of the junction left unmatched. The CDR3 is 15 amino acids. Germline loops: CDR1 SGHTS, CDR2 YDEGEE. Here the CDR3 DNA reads TGTGCCAGCAGCGCGGGACTAGCGGTGTCCTACGAGCAGTACTTC. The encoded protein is CASSAGLAVSYEQYF. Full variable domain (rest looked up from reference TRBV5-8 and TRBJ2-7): EAGVTQSPTHLIKTRGQQATLRCSPISGHTSVYWYQQALGLGLQFLLWYDEGEERNRGNFPPRFSGRQFPNYSSELNVNALELEDSALYLCASSAGLAVSYEQYFGPGTRLTVT.

CDR3 in DNA: TGTGCCAGCAGCCCTACAGGCCAAGGGGACACTGAAGCTTTCTTT. This translates into CASSPTGQGDTEAFF. J is TRBJ1-1 and V is TRBV14, with D possibly being TRBD1 (5 bases). Germline lookup yields CDR1 SGHDN and CDR2 FVKESK. The CDR3 loop spans 15 amino acids. V was clipped by 4 bases and J by 3 bases, with 15 bases between them.

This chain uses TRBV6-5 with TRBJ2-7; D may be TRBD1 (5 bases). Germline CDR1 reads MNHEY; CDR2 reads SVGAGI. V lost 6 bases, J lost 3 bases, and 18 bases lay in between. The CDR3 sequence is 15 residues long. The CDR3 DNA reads TGTGCCAGCAGCTCAGCAGGACAAGCCTACTACGAGCAGTACTTC. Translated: CASSSAGQAYYEQYF.

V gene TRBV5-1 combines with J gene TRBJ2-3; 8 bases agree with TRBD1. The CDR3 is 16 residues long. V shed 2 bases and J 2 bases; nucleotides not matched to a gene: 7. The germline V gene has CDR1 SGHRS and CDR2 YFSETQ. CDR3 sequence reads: CASSFGQGIITDTQYF. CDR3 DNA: TGCGCCAGCAGCTTTGGACAGGGAATAATCACAGATACGCAGTATTTT.

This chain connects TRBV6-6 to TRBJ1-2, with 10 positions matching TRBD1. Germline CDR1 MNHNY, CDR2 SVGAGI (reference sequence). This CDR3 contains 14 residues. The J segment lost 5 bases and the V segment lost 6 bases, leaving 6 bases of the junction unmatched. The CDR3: CASSRTGGTYGYTF. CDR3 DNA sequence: TGTGCCAGCAGCCGGACAGGGGGAACTTATGGCTACACCTTC.

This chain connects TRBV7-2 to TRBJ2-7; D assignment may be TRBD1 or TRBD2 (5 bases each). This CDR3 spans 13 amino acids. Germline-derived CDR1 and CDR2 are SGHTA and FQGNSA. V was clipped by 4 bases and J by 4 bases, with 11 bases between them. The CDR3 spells CASSSYEGYEQYF. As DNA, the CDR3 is TGTGCCAGCAGCTCCTACGAGGGGTACGAGCAGTACTTC. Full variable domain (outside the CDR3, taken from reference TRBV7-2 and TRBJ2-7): GAGVSQSPSNKVTEKGKDVELRCDPISGHTALYWYRQSLGQGLEFLIYFQGNSAPDKSGLPSDRFSAERTGGSVSTLTIQRTQQEDSAVYLCASSSYEGYEQYFGPGTRLTVT.

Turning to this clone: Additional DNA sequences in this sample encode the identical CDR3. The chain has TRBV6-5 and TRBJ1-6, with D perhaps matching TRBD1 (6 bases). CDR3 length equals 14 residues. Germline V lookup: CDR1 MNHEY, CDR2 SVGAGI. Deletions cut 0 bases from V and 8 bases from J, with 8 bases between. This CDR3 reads CASSYSGGDSPLHF. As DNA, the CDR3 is TGTGCCAGCAGTTACTCGGGGGGCGATTCACCCCTCCACTTT.

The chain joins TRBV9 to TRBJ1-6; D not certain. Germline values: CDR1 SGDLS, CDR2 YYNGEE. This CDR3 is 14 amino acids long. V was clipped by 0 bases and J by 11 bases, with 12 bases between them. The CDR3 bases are TGTGCCAGCAGCGTAGGGCCTGAGGAAGCACCCCTCCACTTT. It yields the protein CASSVGPEEAPLHF.

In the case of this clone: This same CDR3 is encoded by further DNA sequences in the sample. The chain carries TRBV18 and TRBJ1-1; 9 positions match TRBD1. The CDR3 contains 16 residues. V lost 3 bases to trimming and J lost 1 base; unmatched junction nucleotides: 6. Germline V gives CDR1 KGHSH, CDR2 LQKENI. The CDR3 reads CASSPPGQGGNTEAFF. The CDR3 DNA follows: TGTGCCAGCTCACCTCCGGGACAGGGAGGGAACACTGAAGCTTTCTTT.

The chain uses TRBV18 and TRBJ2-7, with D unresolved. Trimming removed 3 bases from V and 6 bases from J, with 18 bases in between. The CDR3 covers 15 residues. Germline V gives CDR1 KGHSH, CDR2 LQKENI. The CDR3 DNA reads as TGTGCCAGCTCACCGAATTCGGGTCTTCGTGCCGAGCAGTACTTC. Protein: CASSPNSGLRAEQYF.

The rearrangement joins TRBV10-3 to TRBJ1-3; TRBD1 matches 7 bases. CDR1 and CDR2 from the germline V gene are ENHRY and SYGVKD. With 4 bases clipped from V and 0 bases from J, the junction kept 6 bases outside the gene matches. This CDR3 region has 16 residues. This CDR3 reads CAISADRHFSGNTIYF. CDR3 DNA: TGTGCCATCAGTGCGGACAGGCACTTCTCTGGAAACACCATATATTTT.

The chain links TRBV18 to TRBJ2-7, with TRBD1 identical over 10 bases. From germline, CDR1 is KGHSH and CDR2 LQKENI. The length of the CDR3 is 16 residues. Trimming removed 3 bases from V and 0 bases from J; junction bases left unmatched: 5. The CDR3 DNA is TGTGCCAGCTCACCCATGGGACAGGGGAGCTCCTACGAGCAGTACTTC. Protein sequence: CASSPMGQGSSYEQYF.

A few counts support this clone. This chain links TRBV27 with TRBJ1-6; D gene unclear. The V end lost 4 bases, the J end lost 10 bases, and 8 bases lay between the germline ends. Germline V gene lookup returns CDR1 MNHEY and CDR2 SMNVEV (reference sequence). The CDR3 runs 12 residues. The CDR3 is CASSWTNSPLHF. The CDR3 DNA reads TGTGCCAGCAGTTGGACTAACTCACCCCTCCACTTT.

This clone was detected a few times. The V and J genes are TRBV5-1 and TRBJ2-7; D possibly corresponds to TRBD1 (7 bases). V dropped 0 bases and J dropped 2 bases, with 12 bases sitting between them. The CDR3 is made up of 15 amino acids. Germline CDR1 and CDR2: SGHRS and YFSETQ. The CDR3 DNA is TGCGCCAGCAGCTTGGCAGGGGGGCTAACCTACGAGCAGTACTTC. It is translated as CASSLAGGLTYEQYF. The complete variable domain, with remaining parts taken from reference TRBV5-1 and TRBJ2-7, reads KAGVTQTPRYLIKTRGQQVTLSCSPISGHRSVSWYQQTPGQGLQFLFEYFSETQRNKGNFPGRFSGRQFSNSRSEMNVSTLELGDSALYLCASSLAGGLTYEQYFGPGTRLTVT.

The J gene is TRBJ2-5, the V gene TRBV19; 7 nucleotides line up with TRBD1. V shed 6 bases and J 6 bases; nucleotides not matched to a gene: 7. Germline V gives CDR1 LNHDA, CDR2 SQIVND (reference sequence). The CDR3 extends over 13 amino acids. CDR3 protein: CASSSERGQTQYF. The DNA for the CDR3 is TGTGCCAGTAGCTCTGAGAGGGGGCAGACCCAGTACTTC.